A single sample gave rise to the 10 T cell receptor beta chains below, sequenced in a study of T-cell reconstitution after alpha-beta-depleted transplantation in children. Construction of the TCRbeta library involved unique molecular identifiers. TCRdb reanalysed the PCR reads using MiXCR and keeps one entry per CDR3 protein. The data hold hundreds of thousands of distinct CDR3 sequences, with 10% to 15% observed a single time. The sequencing used PBMCs, mostly from graft donor cells, collected 360 days after TCRalphabeta/CD19-depleted stem cell transplant. These receptors came from a male patient younger than 18 who had a stem cell transplant for acute myeloid leukemia, so the T cells may come from the graft donor.

This clonotype occurred a few times. The V call is TRBV4-3, the J call TRBJ1-1; no clear D. Trimming took off 4 bases at V and 0 bases at J, with 12 bases between the two ends. In germline, CDR1 is LGHNA, CDR2 YSLEER. The CDR3 has 15 residues. CDR3 sequence (DNA): TGCGCCAGCAGCCGCGTAGGCGGGGTGAACACTGAAGCTTTCTTT. Translation gives CASSRVGGVNTEAFF.

This clonotype has ten or more counts. The chain recombines TRBV3-1 with TRBJ2-7; D uncertain. Trimming stripped 4 bases from V and 1 base from J, with 8 bases between. This CDR3 is built from 13 residues. The germline V gene encodes CDR1 LGHDT and CDR2 YNNKEL (reference sequence). The CDR3 loop reads CASSRRVSYEQYF. Written as DNA, the CDR3 is TGTGCCAGCAGCCGTAGGGTTTCCTACGAGCAGTACTTC.

This chain uses TRBV18 with TRBJ2-1, with 16 positions matching TRBD2. This CDR3 region has 19 residues. J lost 9 bases, V lost 0 bases, and 11 bases had no gene match. The germline V gene has CDR1 KGHSH and CDR2 LQKENI. CDR3 sequence: CASSPPGQVGLAGGVEQFF. Here the CDR3 DNA reads TGTGCCAGCTCACCACCGGGACAGGTGGGACTAGCGGGAGGGGTTGAGCAGTTCTTC. The whole variable domain, remainder taken from reference TRBV18 and TRBJ2-1, is NAGVMQNPRHLVRRRGQEARLRCSPMKGHSHVYWYRQLPEEGLKFMVYLQKENIIDESGMPKERFSAEFPKEGPSILRIQQVVRGDSAAYFCASSPPGQVGLAGGVEQFFGPGTRLTVL.

Many counts were recorded for this clonotype. The chain has TRBV5-1 and TRBJ2-7; 12 nucleotides agree with TRBD2. Looked up from germline, CDR1 is SGHRS and CDR2 is YFSETQ. The CDR3 consists of 15 residues. With 4 bases clipped from V and 4 bases from J, the junction kept 6 bases outside the gene matches. The CDR3 spells CASSTTSGSVYEQYF. CDR3 nucleotides: TGCGCCAGCAGCACGACTAGCGGGAGTGTTTACGAGCAGTACTTC.

This rearrangement joins TRBV20-1 to TRBJ2-5; 9 positions match TRBD2. V lost 6 bases, J lost 2 bases, and 13 bases stayed unmatched. Germline CDR1 is DFQATT and CDR2 is SNEGSKA (reference sequence). The CDR3 sequence is 16 residues long. CDR3 DNA: TGCAGTGCAGGGGAGTGGACTAGCGTAAGACAAGAGACCCAGTACTTC. Translating it yields CSAGEWTSVRQETQYF.

This clonotype was observed a handful of times. V usage is TRBV29-1 and J usage is TRBJ2-5, with 8 bases that match TRBD2. The ends lost 6 bases at V and 5 bases at J; junction bases unmatched: 11. Germline values: CDR1 SQVTM, CDR2 ANQGSEA. This CDR3 has 14 amino acids. The chain's CDR3 is CSVILTGTRETQYF. The CDR3 nucleotides read TGCAGCGTCATTCTAACCGGGACTAGGGAGACCCAGTACTTC.

This clonotype turned up a few times. The chain combines TRBV14 with TRBJ1-1, with a tentative D call TRBD1 (6 bases). This CDR3 has 17 amino acids. Trimming left V 1 base short and J 7 bases short, with 22 bases between. Germline V gene lookup returns CDR1 SGHDN and CDR2 FVKESK. The CDR3 reads CASSQARSRAGESEAFF. The CDR3 nucleotides are TGTGCCAGCAGCCAAGCCCGCAGCAGGGCAGGGGAGAGTGAAGCTTTCTTT. The variable domain in full, completed from reference TRBV14 and TRBJ1-1, reads EAGVTQFPSHSVIEKGQTVTLRCDPISGHDNLYWYRRVMGKEIKFLLHFVKESKQDESGMPNNRFLAERTGGTYSTLKVQPAELEDSGVYFCASSQARSRAGESEAFFGQGTRLTVV.

Ten or more counts support this clonotype. This chain uses TRBV9 with TRBJ2-5; tentatively, D is TRBD1 (6 bases). Between the trimmed V and J ends, which lost 3 bases and 5 bases, there was a span of 11 bases. There are 13 residues in the CDR3. Germline CDR1 SGDLS, CDR2 YYNGEE. CDR3 residues: CASSGQVWETQYF. Here the CDR3 DNA reads TGTGCCAGCAGCGGACAGGTCTGGGAGACCCAGTACTTC.

This clonotype was counted many times. The chain carries TRBV29-1 and TRBJ1-1, with 7 nucleotides matching TRBD1. The J segment lost 3 bases and the V segment lost 7 bases, leaving 5 bases of the junction unmatched. Germline CDR1 is SQVTM and CDR2 is ANQGSEA. This CDR3 has 12 amino acids. This CDR3 reads CSAFRGDTEAFF. Here the CDR3 DNA reads TGCAGCGCTTTCAGGGGGGACACTGAAGCTTTCTTT.

This clonotype occurred many times. This chain uses TRBV6-2 or TRBV6-3 with TRBJ2-5, with 8 bases that match TRBD1. Germline-derived CDR1 and CDR2 are MNHEY and SVGEGT. V gave up 2 bases and J gave up 8 bases; unmatched junction bases: 7. The CDR3 sequence is 14 residues long. Here the CDR3 reads CASSYQDREQTQYF. CDR3 sequence (DNA): TGTGCCAGCAGTTACCAGGACAGGGAGCAAACCCAGTACTTC.